This T cell receptor (beta chain) derives from a study of control samples from healthy donors and cancer patients. Data came from immunoSEQ multiplex PCR; TCRdb stores just in-frame clones and leaves some out. The sample lists tens of thousands of clones; 85% to 95% were seen once. V shed 6 bases and J shed 16 bases, with 16 bases lying between them. The CDR3 runs to 12 residues. CDR1 and CDR2 (germline): MNHEY, SVGAGI. The chain recombines TRBV6-5 with TRBJ1-6; D perhaps matches TRBD1 (5 bases). Sequencing was carried out using blood. This receptor was identified in a woman in her thirties in good health. The CDR3 region has the DNA TGTGCCAGCAGCCGACCCGGGACCTTACTCCACTTT. Translation: CASSRPGTLLHF.